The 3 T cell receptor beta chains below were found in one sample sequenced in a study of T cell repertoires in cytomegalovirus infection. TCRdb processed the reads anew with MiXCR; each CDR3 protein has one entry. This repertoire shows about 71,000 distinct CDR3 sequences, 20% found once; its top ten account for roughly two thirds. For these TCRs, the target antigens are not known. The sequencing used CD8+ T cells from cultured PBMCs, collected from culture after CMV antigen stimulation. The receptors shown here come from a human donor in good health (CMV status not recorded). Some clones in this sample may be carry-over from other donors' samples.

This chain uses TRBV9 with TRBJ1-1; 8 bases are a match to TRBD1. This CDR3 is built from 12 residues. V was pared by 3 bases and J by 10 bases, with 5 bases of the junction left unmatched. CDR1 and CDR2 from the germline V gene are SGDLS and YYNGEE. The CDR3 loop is CASSDRGFGAFF. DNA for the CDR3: TGTGCCAGCAGCGACAGGGGGTTTGGAGCTTTCTTT.

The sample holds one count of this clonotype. The CDR3 sequence is CASSSYYNEQFF. CDR3 nucleotide sequence: TGCGCCAGCAGCTCCTACTACAATGAGCAGTTCTTC. The chain uses TRBV4-1 and TRBJ2-1; D is uncertain. CDR1 is MGHRA and CDR2 is YSYEKL in the germline V gene. CDR3 length equals 12 residues. V lost 5 bases, J lost 3 bases, and 5 bases lay in between.

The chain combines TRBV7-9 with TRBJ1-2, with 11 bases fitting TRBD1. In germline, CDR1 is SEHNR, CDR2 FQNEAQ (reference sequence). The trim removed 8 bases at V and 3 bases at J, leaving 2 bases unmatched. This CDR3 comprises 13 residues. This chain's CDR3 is CASLGQGDYGYTF. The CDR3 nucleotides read TGTGCCAGCCTGGGACAGGGGGACTATGGCTACACCTTC.